This record concerns one T cell receptor beta chain sequence. This sample was included in a study of memory CD4+ T cells and cytomegalovirus serostatus. There are 14 residues in the CDR3. The trim removed 4 bases at V and 3 bases at J, leaving 5 bases unmatched. The germline gives CDR1 LNHDA, CDR2 SQIVND (reference sequence). Original methodology: After removing out-of-frame reads, 2 million to 2.5 million distinct TCRbeta sequences remained. Repertoires were generated with immunoSEQ multiplex PCR, while TCRdb's copy carries only in-frame clones and drops some. The V and J calls and clone size come from that table; D and trimming were worked out from the DNA. Of 35,000 to 55,000 clones listed, 76% are singletons. The sort gate was single viable CD3+CD4+CD8-CD45RO+ cells for memory CD4+ T cells.

The sequence was collected from an adult in good health and CMV-seronegative. Specimen: memory CD4+ T cells from blood. The chain carries TRBV19 and TRBJ2-5; 7 nucleotides align to TRBD2. In nucleotides, the CDR3 is TGTGCCAGTAGTAGGGACTACGTTGAAGAGACCCAGTACTTC. This gives the protein CASSRDYVEETQYF. Full variable domain (rest looked up from reference TRBV19 and TRBJ2-5): DGGITQSPKYLFRKEGQNVTLSCEQNLNHDAMYWYRQDPGQGLRLIYYSQIVNDFQKGDIAEGYSVSREKKESFPLTVTSAQKNPTAFYLCASSRDYVEETQYFGPGTRLLVL.